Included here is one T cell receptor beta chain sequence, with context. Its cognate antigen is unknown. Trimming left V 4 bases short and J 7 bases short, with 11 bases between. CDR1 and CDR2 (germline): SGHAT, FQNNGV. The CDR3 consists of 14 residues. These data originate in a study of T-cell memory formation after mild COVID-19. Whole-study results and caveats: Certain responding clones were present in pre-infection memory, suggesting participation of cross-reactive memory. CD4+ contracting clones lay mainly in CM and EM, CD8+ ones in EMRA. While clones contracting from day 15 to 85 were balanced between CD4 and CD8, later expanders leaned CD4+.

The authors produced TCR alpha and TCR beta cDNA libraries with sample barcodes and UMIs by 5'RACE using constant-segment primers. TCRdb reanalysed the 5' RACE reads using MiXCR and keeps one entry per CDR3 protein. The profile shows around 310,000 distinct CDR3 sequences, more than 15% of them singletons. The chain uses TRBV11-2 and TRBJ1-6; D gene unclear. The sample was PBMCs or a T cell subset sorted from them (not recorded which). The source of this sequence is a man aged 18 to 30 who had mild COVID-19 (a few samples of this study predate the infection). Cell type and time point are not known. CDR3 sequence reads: CASSSGYENSPLHF. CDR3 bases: TGTGCCAGCAGCTCCGGGTATGAAAATTCACCCCTCCACTTT. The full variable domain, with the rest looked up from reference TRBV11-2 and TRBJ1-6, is EAGVAQSPRYKIIEKRQSVAFWCNPISGHATLYWYQQILGQGPKLLIQFQNNGVVDDSQLPKDRFSAERLKGVDSTLKIQPAKLEDSAVYLCASSSGYENSPLHFGNGTRLTVT.